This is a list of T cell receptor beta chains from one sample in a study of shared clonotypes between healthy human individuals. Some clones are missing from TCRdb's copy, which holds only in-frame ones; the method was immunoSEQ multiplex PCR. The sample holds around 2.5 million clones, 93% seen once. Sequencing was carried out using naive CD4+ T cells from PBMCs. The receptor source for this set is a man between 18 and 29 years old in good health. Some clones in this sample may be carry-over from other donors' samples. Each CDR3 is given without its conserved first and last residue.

CDR3: ASRRAAGAEQY; J: TRBJ2-7; V: TRBV6-5
CDR3: ASSPGGEGAGEQF; J: TRBJ2-1; V: TRBV7-7
CDR3: ASSLTRDSYNEQF; J: TRBJ2-1; V: TRBV7-3
CDR3: ASSVDAGGPTDTQY; J: TRBJ2-3; V: TRBV9
CDR3: ASNALGLNEQF; J: TRBJ2-1; V: TRBV6-1
CDR3: ASSSRRQLSGNTIY; J: TRBJ1-3; V: TRBV5-6
CDR3: ASSYGGHSPYGYT; J: TRBJ1-2; V: TRBV6-5
CDR3: ASSSDGKTDTQY; J: TRBJ2-3; V: TRBV6-4
CDR3: ASSVGPGELF; J: TRBJ2-2; V: TRBV2
CDR3: AWSVGLGPYEQY; J: TRBJ2-7; V: TRBV30
CDR3: ASSLEGQENEKLF; J: TRBJ1-4; V: TRBV5-1
CDR3: ASSLLAGAYEQY; J: TRBJ2-7; V: TRBV7-2
CDR3: STLGGRETQY; J: TRBJ2-5; V: TRBV29-1
CDR3: ASSLRDRRNTGELF; J: TRBJ2-2; V: TRBV7-2
CDR3: ASSDWGSGYT; J: TRBJ1-2; V: TRBV2
CDR3: ASGLRGTHSNEQF; J: TRBJ2-1; V: TRBV11-2
CDR3: SVAPGQPSTDTQY; J: TRBJ2-3; V: TRBV29-1
CDR3: AWSLQGAWETQY; J: TRBJ2-5; V: TRBV30
CDR3: ATRRTDNSPLH; J: TRBJ1-6; V: TRBV10-3
CDR3: ASSPSGLIYEQY; J: TRBJ2-7; V: TRBV28
CDR3: ASSKGGGTYNEQF; J: TRBJ2-1; V: TRBV6-5
CDR3: ASSQEGGGFGELF; J: TRBJ2-2; V: TRBV4-1
CDR3: AWSATSGSGAQY; J: TRBJ2-5; V: TRBV30
CDR3: ASSVVGLAGGFSGNEQF; J: TRBJ2-1; V: TRBV9
CDR3: ASSSRPTTNEKLF; J: TRBJ1-4; V: TRBV6-1
CDR3: ASSAIIENTEAF; J: TRBJ1-1; V: TRBV6-5
CDR3: ASSYSRGNYGYT; J: TRBJ1-2; V: TRBV6-5
CDR3: ASSRDIQETQY; J: TRBJ2-5; V: TRBV5-6
CDR3: ASSLGIAGGLSDTQY; J: TRBJ2-3; V: TRBV5-1
CDR3: ASSGDRAVYGYT; J: TRBJ1-2; V: TRBV9
CDR3: ASSLPGTGALDGYT; J: TRBJ1-2; V: TRBV18
CDR3: ASSQGAGTPYTGELF; J: TRBJ2-2; V: TRBV4-3
CDR3: ASSLDPPGQGYNEQF; J: TRBJ2-1; V: TRBV5-1
CDR3: ASSFVNQETQY; J: TRBJ2-5; V: TRBV7-9
CDR3: ASSQPQGEQGVEQY; J: TRBJ2-7; V: TRBV4-2
CDR3: AWSGERDNEQF; J: TRBJ2-1; V: TRBV30
CDR3: ASSLAIANTGELF; J: TRBJ2-2; V: TRBV28
CDR3: ASSLWQASSPLH; J: TRBJ1-6; V: TRBV28
CDR3: ASSPTGAGYGYT; J: TRBJ1-2; V: TRBV7-3
CDR3: ATSRTGRATHQNIQY; J: TRBJ2-4; V: TRBV15
CDR3: ASSSGGPDYGYT; J: TRBJ1-2; V: TRBV19
CDR3: ASNRSPLTSGRVTGELF; J: TRBJ2-2; V: TRBV19
CDR3: ASSLMGDSTSYNEQF; J: TRBJ2-1; V: TRBV7-9
CDR3: ASSQGNQPQH; J: TRBJ1-5; V: TRBV4-3
CDR3: ASSQSTGGLNIQY; J: TRBJ2-4; V: TRBV7-8